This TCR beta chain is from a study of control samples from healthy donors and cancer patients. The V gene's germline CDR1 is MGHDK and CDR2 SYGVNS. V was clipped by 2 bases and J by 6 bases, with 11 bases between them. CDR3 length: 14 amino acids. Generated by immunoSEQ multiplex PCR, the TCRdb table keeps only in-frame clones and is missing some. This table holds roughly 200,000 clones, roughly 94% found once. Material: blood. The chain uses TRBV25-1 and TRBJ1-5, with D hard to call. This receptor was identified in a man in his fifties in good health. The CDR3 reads CASSEPGEGQPQHF. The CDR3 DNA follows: TGTGCCAGCAGTGAACCCGGTGAGGGTCAGCCCCAGCATTTT.